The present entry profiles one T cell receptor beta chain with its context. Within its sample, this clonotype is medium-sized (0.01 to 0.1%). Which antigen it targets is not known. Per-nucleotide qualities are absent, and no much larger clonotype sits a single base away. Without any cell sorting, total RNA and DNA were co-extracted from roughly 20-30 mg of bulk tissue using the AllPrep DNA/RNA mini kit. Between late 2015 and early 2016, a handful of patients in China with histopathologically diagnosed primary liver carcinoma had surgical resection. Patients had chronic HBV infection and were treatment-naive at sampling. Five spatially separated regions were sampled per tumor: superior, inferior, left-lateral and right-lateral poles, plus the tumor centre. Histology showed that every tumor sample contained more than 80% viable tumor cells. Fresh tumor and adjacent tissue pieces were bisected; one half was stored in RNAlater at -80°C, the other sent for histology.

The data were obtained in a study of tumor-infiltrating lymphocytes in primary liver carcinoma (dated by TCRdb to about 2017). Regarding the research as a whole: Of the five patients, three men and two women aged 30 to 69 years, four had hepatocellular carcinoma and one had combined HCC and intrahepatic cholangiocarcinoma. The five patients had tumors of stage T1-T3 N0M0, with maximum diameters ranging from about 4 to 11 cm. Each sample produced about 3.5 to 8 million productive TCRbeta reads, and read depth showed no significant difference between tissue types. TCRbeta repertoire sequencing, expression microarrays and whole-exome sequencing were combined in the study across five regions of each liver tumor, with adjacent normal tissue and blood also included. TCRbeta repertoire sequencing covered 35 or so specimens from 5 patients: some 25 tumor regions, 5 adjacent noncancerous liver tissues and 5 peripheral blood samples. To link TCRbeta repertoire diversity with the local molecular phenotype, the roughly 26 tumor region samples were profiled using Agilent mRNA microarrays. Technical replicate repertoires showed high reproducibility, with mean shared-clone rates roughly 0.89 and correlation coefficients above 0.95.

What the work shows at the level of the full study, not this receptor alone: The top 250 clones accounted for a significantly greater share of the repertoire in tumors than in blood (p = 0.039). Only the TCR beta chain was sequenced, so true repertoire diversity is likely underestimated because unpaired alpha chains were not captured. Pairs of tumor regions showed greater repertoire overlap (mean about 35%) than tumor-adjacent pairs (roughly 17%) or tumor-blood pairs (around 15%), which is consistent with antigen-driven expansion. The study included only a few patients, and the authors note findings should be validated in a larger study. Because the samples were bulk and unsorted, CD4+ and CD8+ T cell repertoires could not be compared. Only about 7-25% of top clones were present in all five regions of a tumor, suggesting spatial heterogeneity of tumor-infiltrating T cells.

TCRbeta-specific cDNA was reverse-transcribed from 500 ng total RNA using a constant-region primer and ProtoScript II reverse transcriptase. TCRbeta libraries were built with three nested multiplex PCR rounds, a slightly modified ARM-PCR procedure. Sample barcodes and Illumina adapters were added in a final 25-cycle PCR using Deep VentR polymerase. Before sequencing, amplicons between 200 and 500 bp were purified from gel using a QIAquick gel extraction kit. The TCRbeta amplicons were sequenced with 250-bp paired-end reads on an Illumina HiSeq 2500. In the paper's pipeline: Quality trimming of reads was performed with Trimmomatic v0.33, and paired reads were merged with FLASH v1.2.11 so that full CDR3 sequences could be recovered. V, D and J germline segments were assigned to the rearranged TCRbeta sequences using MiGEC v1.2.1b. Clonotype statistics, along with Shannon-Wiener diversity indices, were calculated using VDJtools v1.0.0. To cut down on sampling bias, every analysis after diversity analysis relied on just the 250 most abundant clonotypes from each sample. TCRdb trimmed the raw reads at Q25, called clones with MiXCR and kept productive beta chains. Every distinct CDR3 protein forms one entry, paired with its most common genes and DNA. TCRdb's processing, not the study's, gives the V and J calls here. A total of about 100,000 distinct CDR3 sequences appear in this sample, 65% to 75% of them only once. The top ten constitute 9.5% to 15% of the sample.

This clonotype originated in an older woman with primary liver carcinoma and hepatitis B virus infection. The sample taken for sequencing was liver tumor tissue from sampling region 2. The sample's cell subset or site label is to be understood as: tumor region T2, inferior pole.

In nucleotides, the sequence is TGTGCCAGCAGTCCGGACAGGGGGCTGCGGCAGTACTTC. It is translated as CASSPDRGLRQYF. This chain is built from TRBV11-2 and TRBJ2-7, with 11 central nucleotides matching TRBD1. CDR1 and CDR2 are read off the germline V gene as SGHAT and FQNNGV. The CDR3 goes from the cysteine to the phenylalanine over 13 residues. CDR3 DNA is the only sequence kept; it has 39 bases, read in frame from the first base. V is cut back by 6 bases and J by 9 bases, with 7 bases in the junction unmatched. The reference TRBV11-2 and TRBJ2-7 proteins fill in what lies around the CDR3, so the full variable domain reads EAGVAQSPRYKIIEKRQSVAFWCNPISGHATLYWYQQILGQGPKLLIQFQNNGVVDDSQLPKDRFSAERLKGVDSTLKIQPAKLEDSAVYLCASSPDRGLRQYFGPGTRLTVT.